This note documents a single TCR beta chain sequence. Its antigen is still unknown. A much more abundant neighbour one base away suggests this may be a read error. Without the conserved terminal phenylalanine or tryptophan, this CDR3 likely stems from a read error. Library preparation for TCR beta used quantitative 5'-RACE with molecular barcodes. MiXCR, run by TCRdb on the 5' RACE reads, gives a single entry per CDR3 protein. Among around 490,000 distinct CDR3 sequences listed, roughly 5.3% were seen once. Trimming cost V 2 bases and J 5 bases, with 12 bases left between them. CDR1 is DFQATT, CDR2 SNEGSKA, per germline (reference sequence). This CDR3 is built from 13 residues. The sample originates from a study of CD8 T cells in ankylosing spondylitis. Whole-study results and caveats: A motif of eight highly homologous TCR beta variants was seen as apparently characteristic of ankylosing spondylitis blood. It was reported that disease-linked clones were significantly enriched in matched ankylosing spondylitis synovial fluid.

The clonotype originates from a male donor with ankylosing spondylitis. The genes are TRBV20-1 and TRBJ1-1; weak D call: TRBD1 (5 bases). Sequenced input: blood, either unsorted or a sorted T cell fraction (not recorded which). The CDR3 spells CSARPGWGTEAFL. CDR3 DNA: TGCAGTGCTAGACCAGGGTGGGGTACTGAAGCTTTCCTT.